This entry concerns a single T cell receptor (beta chain). Study processing details: Amplification of reference gene primers was used by the study to estimate nucleated cell counts. Measured with immunoSEQ multiplex PCR; TCRdb has only the in-frame clones, and not every one. That table furnishes V, J and clone size, whereas the DNA furnished D and trimming. The sample lists fewer than 200,000 clones; roughly four fifths were seen once. The sample originates from a study of blood T cell repertoires in COVID-19. Study context: Samples of COVID-19 (acute and convalescent) were obtained from the United States, Italy and Spain. T cells, B-cell-depleted T cells, or PBMCs supplied cDNA or gDNA.

Germline CDR1 reads SGHAT; CDR2 reads FQNNGV. Trimming cost V 5 bases and J 3 bases; bases outside gene matches: 8. The CDR3 consists of 15 residues. Sequenced sample: peripheral blood. This rearrangement joins TRBV11-2 to TRBJ2-7; 9 bases are shared with TRBD1. The TCR was taken from a woman of 80 years or more with acute or convalescent COVID-19. CDR3 in amino acids: CASSTGTGNFYEQYF. Here the CDR3 DNA reads TGTGCCAGCAGCACCGGGACAGGGAACTTCTACGAGCAGTACTTC.